These 10 T cell receptor beta chains were sequenced from one sample in a study of identical twins. MiXCR was run by TCRdb on the 5' RACE reads, yielding one entry per CDR3 protein. The table lists around 650,000 distinct CDR3 sequences, roughly 7.2% of them singletons. These same records also appear under a second study, on yellow fever vaccine responses in identical twins.

The sequenced material came from PBMCs. The receptors stem from a woman aged 18 to 35 in good health.

V is TRBV2 and J is TRBJ2-5; D not resolved. Germline CDR1 SNHLY, CDR2 FYNNEI. This CDR3 spans 12 amino acids. The germline V and J ends were trimmed by 7 bases and 0 bases, with 6 bases remaining between them. CDR3 amino acids: CASTANQETQYF. The CDR3 bases are TGTGCCAGCACCGCTAACCAAGAGACCCAGTACTTC.

V usage is TRBV18 and J usage is TRBJ2-7, with 8 nucleotides matching TRBD1. Trimming took 0 bases from V and 3 from J; bases not matched to a gene: 1. Germline V gene data show CDR1 as KGHSH and CDR2 as LQKENI. The CDR3 is made up of 14 amino acids. The CDR3 spells CASSPPDRDYEQYV. The CDR3, as DNA: TGTGCCAGCTCACCACCGGACAGGGACTACGAGCAGTACGTC.

On this clonotype itself: It may be a read error: a sequence one base away is much more abundant. The chain couples TRBV2 to TRBJ1-1, with D possibly TRBD1 on 6 matching bases. The V end was cut by 6 bases, the J end by 1 base, with 9 bases between. The CDR3 is 13 amino acids. Germline values: CDR1 SNHLY, CDR2 FYNNEI. CDR3 sequence (DNA): TGTGCCAGCAGCCGGGACAAGAACACTGAAGCTTTCTTT. Its translation: CASSRDKNTEAFF.

This clonotype was detected only a few times. CDR3 sequence reads: CASSQTRTSGYNEQFF. The CDR3 DNA follows: TGTGCCAGCAGCCAAACCCGGACTAGCGGATACAATGAGCAGTTCTTC. This sequence joins TRBV14 and TRBJ2-1; TRBD2 matches at 10 bases. The CDR3 totals 16 residues. Unmatched junction bases numbered 5, after V lost 2 bases and J lost 4 bases. CDR1 is SGHDN, CDR2 FVKESK, per germline.

This clonotype has at least ten counts. The V and J genes are TRBV10-3 and TRBJ2-1, with D perhaps TRBD2 (5 bases). The CDR3 extends over 12 amino acids. V was pared by 8 bases and J by 5 bases, with 10 bases between. CDR1 and CDR2 from the germline V gene are ENHRY and SYGVKD. The CDR3 spells CAIRGADNEQFF. As DNA, the CDR3 is TGTGCCATCCGGGGAGCGGACAATGAGCAGTTCTTC.

This clonotype was detected ten times or more. V usage is TRBV7-8 and J usage is TRBJ2-3, with 10 positions matching TRBD2. The junction had 7 bases not matched to a gene; V was cut back by 5 bases and J by 8 bases. Looked up from germline, CDR1 is SGHVS and CDR2 is FQNEAQ. The CDR3 is 14 amino acids. CDR3 in DNA: TGTGCCAGCAGCCTAGGGACTAGCGTCGGTACGCAGTATTTT. It specifies CASSLGTSVGTQYF.

At least ten counts were recorded for this clonotype. The CDR3 DNA follows: TGTGCCAGCAGACTAGAAAGACAAGGGTCGAATGAAAAACTGTTTTTT. Protein sequence: CASRLERQGSNEKLFF. The rearrangement uses TRBV2 and TRBJ1-4, with D hard to call. CDR1 is SNHLY, CDR2 FYNNEI, per germline. The CDR3 sequence is 16 residues long. V was trimmed by 6 bases and J by 5 bases, leaving 19 bases between them. The complete variable domain, with remaining parts taken from reference TRBV2 and TRBJ1-4, reads EPEVTQTPSHQVTQMGQEVILRCVPISNHLYFYWYRQILGQKVEFLVSFYNNEISEKSEIFDDQFSVERPDGSNFTLKIRSTKLEDSAMYFCASRLERQGSNEKLFFGSGTQLSVL.

This clonotype was recorded a few times. The V gene is TRBV3-1, the J gene TRBJ1-1; D not certain. This CDR3 is built from 12 residues. CDR1 LGHDT and CDR2 YNNKEL come from the germline V gene (reference sequence). V was clipped by 5 bases and J by 4 bases, with 8 bases between them. The CDR3 loop reads CASSYGLTEAFF. DNA for the CDR3: TGTGCCAGCAGCTATGGACTCACTGAAGCTTTCTTT.

This clonotype was seen many times. The rearrangement uses TRBV7-9 and TRBJ2-5; TRBD2 matches at 7 bases. Germline V gives CDR1 SEHNR, CDR2 FQNEAQ (reference sequence). J gave up 1 base and V 3 bases, and 8 bases lay outside the gene matches. CDR3 length equals 16 residues. The CDR3 DNA sequence: TGTGCCAGCAGCTTCACCGCGGGGGATTTCCAAGAGACCCAGTACTTC. It specifies CASSFTAGDFQETQYF.

The rearrangement links TRBV2 to TRBJ1-6; D is possibly TRBD1 (6 bases). The CDR3 totals 14 residues. In germline, CDR1 is SNHLY, CDR2 FYNNEI. Between the trimmed V and J ends, which lost 2 bases and 7 bases, there was a span of 9 bases. CDR3 DNA sequence: TGTGCCAGCAGTGAATCAGGGGTCAATTCACCCCTCCACTTT. It is translated as CASSESGVNSPLHF.